Below, 20 T cell receptor beta chains from the same sample are listed, as sequenced in a study of PD-L1 blockade in urothelial cancer. Here immunoSEQ multiplex PCR was the method, and the copy in TCRdb shows in-frame clones only, minus some. The sample yields about 50,000 clones, 70% to 90% seen once. The time point: pretreatment peripheral blood. The source was PBMCs, collected around atezolizumab (anti-PD-L1) treatment. These receptors came from a woman in her sixties with urothelial cancer.

The rearrangement joins TRBV18 to TRBJ2-3, with D possibly being TRBD2 (7 bases). This CDR3 has 17 residues. V was pared by 0 bases and J by 4 bases, with 17 bases between. From germline, CDR1 is KGHSH and CDR2 LQKENI. CDR3 loop: CASSPPGGLSTSDTQYF. The CDR3 DNA sequence: TGTGCCAGCTCACCACCGGGGGGGCTGTCGACCTCAGATACGCAGTATTTT.

V is TRBV7-9 and J is TRBJ1-1, with a possible D match to TRBD1 (5 bases). The V and J ends lost 3 bases and 4 bases respectively, with 15 bases between them. The germline CDR1 and CDR2 sequences are SEHNR and FQNEAQ (reference sequence). The CDR3 totals 15 residues. Written as DNA, the CDR3 is TGTGCCAGCAGCTTCGGGGCGGGGGGTGGCACTGAAGCTTTCTTT. Protein: CASSFGAGGGTEAFF.

In DNA, the CDR3 is TGTGCCAGCAGCCCCCCCGCGGCGGGAGAGGGGGAGCAGTTCTTC. Its translation: CASSPPAAGEGEQFF. The gene calls are TRBV9 and TRBJ2-1, with TRBD2 matching 7 bases. Germline CDR1 reads SGDLS; CDR2 reads YYNGEE. CDR3 size: 15 residues. With V trimmed by 4 bases and J by 10 bases, 14 bases remained unmatched.

Here the CDR3 reads CASSEGYRGNTIYF. The CDR3 DNA reads TGCGCCAGCAGTGAAGGATACAGGGGAAACACCATATATTTT. The chain combines TRBV10-2 with TRBJ1-3; D is perhaps TRBD1 (5 bases). V shed 3 bases and J shed 4 bases, with 10 bases lying between them. Germline V CDR1 and CDR2: WSHSY, SAAADI. The CDR3 runs to 14 residues.

The rearrangement links TRBV7-2 to TRBJ2-4; D possibly corresponds to TRBD1 (5 bases). The CDR3 consists of 12 residues. Trimming shortened V by 2 bases and J by 6 bases, and 5 bases separated the two germline ends. The germline V gene has CDR1 SGHTA and CDR2 FQGNSA. This CDR3 reads CASSLQGNIQYF. The CDR3 nucleotides read TGTGCCAGCAGCTTACAGGGAAACATTCAGTACTTC.

This clone was counted a single time. The V call is TRBV6-5, the J call TRBJ2-2, with 7 bases matching TRBD2. V was clipped by 6 bases and J by 3 bases; unmatched bases: 1. This CDR3 comprises 13 residues. Germline CDR1 is MNHEY and CDR2 is SVGAGI. The CDR3 here is CASRGGDTGELFF. CDR3 nucleotide sequence: TGTGCCAGCAGGGGGGGGGACACCGGGGAGCTGTTTTTT.

This chain connects TRBV7-2 to TRBJ2-5; 15 bases are shared with TRBD2. V lost 5 bases, J lost 1 base, and 11 bases stayed unmatched. The germline gives CDR1 SGHTA, CDR2 FQGNSA. This CDR3 is built from 19 residues. The CDR3 nucleotides read TGTGCCAGCAGCGTAGGACTAGCGGGGGGGCGGTCTGGCCAAGAGACCCAGTACTTC. Translating gives CASSVGLAGGRSGQETQYF.

The chain recombines TRBV7-9 with TRBJ1-4; 7 bases fit TRBD1. The CDR3 has 16 amino acids. Germline-derived CDR1 and CDR2 are SEHNR and FQNEAQ (reference sequence). The V gene end was trimmed by 5 bases and the J gene end by 3 bases; junction bases not matched to a gene: 9. The chain's CDR3 is CASSARQGGANEKLFF. Here the CDR3 DNA reads TGTGCCAGCAGCGCCCGACAGGGTGGGGCTAATGAAAAACTGTTTTTT.

This clone was recorded once. The rearrangement uses TRBV11-2 and TRBJ2-2; weak D call: TRBD2 (7 bases). The CDR3 contains 15 residues. Trimming shortened V by 5 bases and J by 4 bases, and 14 bases separated the two germline ends. Germline V gives CDR1 SGHAT, CDR2 FQNNGV. Written as DNA, the CDR3 is TGTGCCAGCAGCGTGGGGGGGGCGAGCACCGGGGAGCTGTTTTTT. Translation gives CASSVGGASTGELFF.

Regarding this clone: Sequence at one end of the junction differs from germline and may be a read error. The chain uses TRBV7-9 and TRBJ2-7, with 7 bases identical to TRBD1. Germline V gives CDR1 SEHNR, CDR2 FQNEAQ (reference sequence). This CDR3 spans 14 amino acids. CDR3 amino acids: CASSSRGQPSFFGF. CDR3 coding DNA: TGTGCCAGCAGCTCCAGGGGACAGCCCTCGTTTTTCGGCTTC. The full variable domain, completed using reference TRBV7-9 and TRBJ2-7, is DTGVSQNPRHKITKRGQNVTFRCDPISEHNRLYWYRQTLGQGPEFLTYFQNEAQLEKSRLLSDRFSAERPKGSFSTLEIQRTEQGDSAMYLCASSSRGQPSFFGFGPGTRLTVT.

V usage is TRBV21-1 and J usage is TRBJ1-5; the table's D call, TRBD1, has no DNA check behind it. TRBV21-1 is an annotated pseudogene. The CDR3 covers 14 residues. CDR3 sequence: CASSKDPIGQAQHF. DNA for the CDR3: TGTGCCAGCAGCAAGGATCCCATAGGACAGGCCCAGCATTTT.

This rearrangement joins TRBV5-1 to TRBJ2-3, with TRBD2 matching 11 bases. After removal of 7 bases from V and 2 bases from J, the junction contained 3 bases not matched to a gene. The CDR3 sequence is 14 residues long. CDR1 SGHRS and CDR2 YFSETQ come from the germline V gene. In DNA form, the CDR3 reads TGCGCCAGCGGACTAGCGGGCTACACAGATACGCAGTATTTT. Protein product: CASGLAGYTDTQYF.

A single count supports this clone. The chain recombines TRBV12-2 with TRBJ1-2; the D call of TRBD1 is as the table states it, not checked on the DNA. TRBV12-2 corresponds to a pseudogene. The CDR3 is made up of 12 amino acids. The CDR3 bases are TGTGCAAGTCGGGACAGCCCCTATGGCTACACCTTC. Protein sequence: CASRDSPYGYTF.

The chain joins TRBV5-1 to TRBJ2-1; TRBD2 agrees at 7 bases. The CDR3 is 16 amino acids. Losses at the gene ends were 1 base for V and 3 bases for J; bases not matched to a gene: 7. Germline values: CDR1 SGHRS, CDR2 YFSETQ. CDR3 DNA: TGCGCCAGCAGCTTGCGTTTTAGCGGGTTCTACAATGAGCAGTTCTTC. It specifies CASSLRFSGFYNEQFF.

This clone was seen a single time. J is TRBJ2-7 and V is TRBV18; tentatively, D is TRBD1 (6 bases). Trimming cost V 0 bases and J 3 bases, with 9 bases left between them. In germline, CDR1 is KGHSH, CDR2 LQKENI. This CDR3 has 14 amino acids. CDR3 sequence: CASSPPSQGYEQYF. In DNA form, the CDR3 reads TGTGCCAGCTCACCACCCTCACAGGGCTACGAGCAGTACTTC.

The rearrangement joins TRBV19 to TRBJ2-1, with 12 positions matching TRBD2. V was clipped by 4 bases and J by 8 bases; unmatched bases: 6. CDR1 LNHDA and CDR2 SQIVND come from the germline V gene (reference sequence). The length of the CDR3 is 15 residues. The CDR3 spells CASSTPGLAGDEQFF. The DNA for the CDR3 is TGTGCCAGTAGTACCCCGGGACTAGCGGGCGATGAGCAGTTCTTC. Full variable domain (remainder filled in from reference TRBV19 and TRBJ2-1): DGGITQSPKYLFRKEGQNVTLSCEQNLNHDAMYWYRQDPGQGLRLIYYSQIVNDFQKGDIAEGYSVSREKKESFPLTVTSAQKNPTAFYLCASSTPGLAGDEQFFGPGTRLTVL.

The chain combines TRBV5-5 with TRBJ1-2; D is unresolved. The CDR3 runs to 11 residues. The germline gives CDR1 SGHKS, CDR2 YYEKEE (reference sequence). V was trimmed by 2 bases and J by 7 bases, leaving 6 bases between them. DNA for the CDR3: TGTGCCAGCAGCTTCCGGGGTGGCTACACCTTC. Translation: CASSFRGGYTF.

This clone was seen only a few times. The V call is TRBV18, the J call TRBJ2-3, with D unclear. V was trimmed by 0 bases and J by 6 bases, leaving 10 bases between them. Germline lookup yields CDR1 KGHSH and CDR2 LQKENI. This CDR3 has 14 amino acids. The chain's CDR3 is CASSPPRNQDTQYF. The CDR3 DNA is TGTGCCAGCTCACCACCGAGGAACCAGGATACGCAGTATTTT.

The rearrangement links TRBV7-2 to TRBJ2-7, with D unresolved. The CDR3 spans 16 residues. Trimming stripped 6 bases from V and 7 bases from J, with 25 bases between. CDR1 is SGHTA, CDR2 FQGNSA, per germline. The CDR3 protein is CASSSSRGPPRREQYF. CDR3 in DNA: TGTGCCAGCAGTTCCAGTCGCGGCCCCCCGAGACGGGAGCAGTACTTC.

This clone was seen a handful of times. The V call is TRBV6-1, the J call TRBJ1-1; D call uncertain. V lost 7 bases to trimming and J lost 4 bases, with 16 bases between them. The CDR3 is made up of 14 amino acids. Germline values: CDR1 MNHNS, CDR2 SASEGT. CDR3 in DNA: TGTGCCAGCAAGCCTCACGGGGTCAGCACTGAAGCTTTCTTT. The encoded protein is CASKPHGVSTEAFF.